The 10 T cell receptor beta chains reported below all come from one sample, sequenced in a study of T cells in Graves' hyperthyroidism and ophthalmopathy (dated by TCRdb to between 2019 and 2020). The library relied on multiplex PCR. Sequencing relied on an Illumina HiSeq 2000. TCR beta CDR3 regions were amplified from RNA transcripts. A first-round RT-PCR of the TCR CDR3 used the HTBI primer set with the Qiagen OneStep RT-PCR kit. TCRdb redid the processing of the public reads, applying fastp at Q25 and MiXCR, and retained in-frame beta chains. Under each unique CDR3 protein, matching rows form one entry showing the most common genes and DNA. The table for this sample lists hundreds of thousands of distinct CDR3 sequences; roughly 15% of them were counted only once. The ten largest clones take up over 10% of the sample. The material sequenced was blood. The source is a man younger than 35 with Graves' ophthalmopathy.

This clonotype occurred many times. The chain recombines TRBV12-3 or TRBV12-4 with TRBJ2-5; D possibly corresponds to TRBD2 (5 bases). V gave up 5 bases and J gave up 6 bases, with 19 bases separating them. The CDR3 length is 15 residues. The CDR3: CASSRVAGQTQTQYF. The DNA of the CDR3 is TGTGCCAGCAGTCGCGTCGCGGGCCAGACCCAGACCCAGTACTTC.

This clonotype came up a few times. The chain joins TRBV19 to TRBJ1-2; TRBD1 agrees at 7 bases. This CDR3 is 15 amino acids long. V lost 6 bases and J lost 3; bases outside the gene matches: 10. Looked up from germline, CDR1 is LNHDA and CDR2 is SQIVND (reference sequence). The CDR3 DNA is TGTGCCAGTAGCGACTTGGGACAGCCGCACTATGGCTACACCTTC. This sequence encodes CASSDLGQPHYGYTF.

The chain links TRBV30 to TRBJ1-1, with a weak D call TRBD1 (5 bases). This CDR3 has 15 residues. Germline CDR1 GTSNPN, CDR2 SVGIG (reference sequence). The germline V and J ends were trimmed by 6 bases and 5 bases, with 22 bases remaining between them. CDR3 in amino acids: CACTAGGTSGTEAFF. The CDR3 coding sequence is TGTGCCTGTACTGCTGGGGGGACCTCGGGGACTGAAGCTTTCTTT.

This clonotype was counted only a few times. A read error may account for a junction end that differs from germline. The rearrangement uses TRBV7-9 and TRBJ2-6; D may be TRBD1 (6 bases). This CDR3 contains 16 residues. CDR1 and CDR2 from the germline V gene are SEHNR and FQNEAQ (reference sequence). The CDR3 DNA reads TGTGCTAGCAGCAGAGATAACAGGGCTGGGGCCAACGTCCTGACTTTC. Its translation is CASSRDNRAGANVLTF.

This clonotype was recorded at least ten times. This chain connects TRBV3-1 to TRBJ2-5; D is possibly TRBD2 (6 bases). In germline, CDR1 is LGHDT, CDR2 YNNKEL (reference sequence). V was pared by 4 bases and J by 5 bases, with 17 bases between. This CDR3 has 15 amino acids. The CDR3 region is CASSPGASAGETQYF. The CDR3 DNA is TGTGCCAGCAGCCCCGGGGCTAGCGCCGGTGAGACCCAGTACTTC.

This clonotype was picked up many times. The V call is TRBV7-6, the J call TRBJ1-1; D gene uncertain. Germline V CDR1 and CDR2: SGHVS, FNYEAQ. V lost 5 bases and J 5 bases, leaving 9 bases between the germline ends. This CDR3 is built from 12 residues. The DNA for the CDR3 is TGTGCCAGCAGCCATGCGGGGACTGAAGCTTTCTTT. This sequence encodes CASSHAGTEAFF.

V is TRBV5-1 and J is TRBJ2-1; D gene ambiguous. The CDR3 sequence is 16 residues long. Trimming cost V 0 bases and J 0 bases, with 10 bases left between them. Germline V gene sequence: CDR1 SGHRS, CDR2 YFSETQ. CDR3 nucleotide sequence: TGCGCCAGCAGCTTGGGGGCCTTTAGCTCCTACAATGAGCAGTTCTTC. Its translation is CASSLGAFSSYNEQFF.

This clonotype was seen a few times. This sequence joins TRBV7-9 and TRBJ2-5; TRBD1 matches at 7 bases. CDR3 length equals 15 residues. The germline V gene encodes CDR1 SEHNR and CDR2 FQNEAQ (reference sequence). The trim removed 1 base at V and 4 bases at J, leaving 6 bases unmatched. CDR3 in DNA: TGTGCCAGCAGCTTAGTCCCGACAGGGAGAGAGACCCAGTACTTC. Protein: CASSLVPTGRETQYF.

The J gene is TRBJ2-3, the V gene TRBV7-3, with TRBD2 identical over 8 bases. The CDR3 has 15 amino acids. J was trimmed by 1 base and V by 2 bases; bases with no gene match: 2. Per germline, CDR1 SGHTA and CDR2 FQGTGA. The CDR3 bases are TGTGCCAGCAGCTTAGCGGGACTAGGCACAGATACGCAGTATTTT. Its translation is CASSLAGLGTDTQYF.

This clonotype has just a few counts. This may stem from a read error, because a much larger clone lies one nucleotide away. This chain uses TRBV20-1 with TRBJ2-3; 7 bases match TRBD2. The germline CDR1 and CDR2 sequences are DFQATT and SNEGSKA (reference sequence). The CDR3 is 13 amino acids. The CDR3 bases are TGCGGTGCGCCCAAGCTAGCGGCAGATACGCAGTATTTT. Protein product: CGAPKLAADTQYF.